Following are 17 T cell receptor beta chains from one sample sequenced in a study of TET2 disruption in CD19-targeted CAR T cells. No antigens are known for them. Treatment: autologous CTL019 cells: CD19 CAR with 4-1BB and CD3 zeta domains. Repertoires were generated with immunoSEQ multiplex PCR, while TCRdb's copy carries only in-frame clones and drops some. In all, the sample yields about 30,000 clones. The sample in question was CD8- CAR+ T cells sorted from cultured blood T cells, obtained for CD19 CAR T cell therapy. Subset meaning: CD8-negative CAR-positive T cells from the infusion product. These receptors came from a man between 70 and 80 years old with chronic lymphocytic leukemia.

Concerning this clone itself: The read terminates 3 residues before the CDR3 end, so the remaining end is supplied by the germline J gene. This chain joins TRBV7-6 and TRBJ2-7; 10 positions match TRBD2. Germline CDR1 and CDR2: SGHVS and FNYEAQ. The V gene end was trimmed by 2 bases and the J gene end by 4 bases; junction bases not matched to a gene: 11. This CDR3 has 17 amino acids. The chain's CDR3 is CASSLRAERGGGYEQYF. The covered CDR3 bases are TGTGCCAGCAGCTTACGGGCGGAGCGGGGGGGCGGATACGAG.

Comments on this clone: The CDR3 goes on 3 residues after the read ends, and that part is filled in from the germline J gene. The chain has TRBV2 and TRBJ2-5, with D possibly matching TRBD1 (5 bases). V lost 6 bases, J lost 5 bases, and 13 bases lay in between. CDR1 is SNHLY, CDR2 FYNNEI, per germline. This CDR3 contains 13 residues. CDR3 region: CASSWGLRETQYF. CDR3 DNA (partial): TGTGCCAGCAGCTGGGGCCTAAGGGAGACC.

Of note for this clone: The DNA ends 3 residues before the CDR3 does, and the rest of the CDR3 is filled in from the germline J gene. The chain recombines TRBV5-1 with TRBJ2-4; possibly TRBD1 for D (5 bases). This CDR3 spans 17 amino acids. CDR1 and CDR2 (germline): SGHRS, YFSETQ. The CDR3 bases that were read are TGCGCCAGCAGCTTGGTTCGCAGGGCTGATCGCAATCAGCCT. Protein: CASSLVRRADRNQP. The whole CDR3 region reads CASSLVRRADRNQPQYF.

About this clone itself: The observed sequence ends 3 residues before the CDR3 terminus, with the missing tail filled in from the germline J gene. J is TRBJ1-6 and V is TRBV18; D remains unclear. The germline CDR1 and CDR2 sequences are KGHSH and LQKENI. The CDR3 loop spans 14 amino acids. The CDR3 reads CASSPGRYNSALHF. CDR3 DNA, as far as it was read: TGTGCCAGCTCACCAGGGCGATATAATTCTGCC.

On this clone: The read is 3 residues too short to cover the CDR3 end, so that end is filled in from the germline J gene. The chain couples TRBV7-9 to TRBJ1-2; TRBD1 is a possible D gene (5 bases). CDR1 is SEHNR and CDR2 is FQNEAQ in the germline V gene (reference sequence). This CDR3 contains 15 residues. The CDR3 sequence is CASSLASGGSDTYTF. The covered CDR3 bases are TGTGCCAGCAGCTTAGCCAGCGGGGGGTCAGATACC.

Comment on this clone: The read comes to an end 3 residues before the CDR3 does, leaving the germline J gene to fill in the end. Other nucleotide sequences in the sample specify the same CDR3. This chain connects TRBV6-2 or TRBV6-3 to TRBJ1-2; D is unresolved. The CDR3 sequence is 14 residues long. Germline V lookup: CDR1 MNHEY, CDR2 SVGEGT. CDR3 loop: CASSYSLNSYSYTF. The covered CDR3 bases are TGTGCCAGCAGTTACTCTTTGAACAGCTACAGT.

CDR3 DNA (partial): TGTGCCAGTAGTTCCTCGACAGGCTCCATGAACACTGAA. Translated: CASSSSTGSMNTE. The whole CDR3 protein reads CASSSSTGSMNTEAFF. The chain employs TRBV19 and TRBJ1-1; the D gene is possibly TRBD1 (6 bases). Read data end 3 residues before the CDR3 end; the end is taken from the germline J gene. The V gene's germline CDR1 is LNHDA and CDR2 SQIVND (reference sequence). V was trimmed by 5 bases and J by 0 bases, leaving 16 bases between them. CDR3 size: 16 residues.

Of note for this clone: One end of the junction is discordant with germline, which a read error may explain. The read ends 3 residues early relative to the CDR3; the germline J gene fills the gap. This sample includes further DNA sequences coding for the same CDR3. The chain is built from TRBV4-2 and TRBJ1-2, with a possible D match to TRBD1 (6 bases). The CDR3 has 18 amino acids. In germline, CDR1 is LGHNA, CDR2 YNFKEQ. The CDR3 reads CASSPETGGLGANYGYTF. CDR3 DNA, as far as it was read: TGTGCCAGCAGCCCTGAGACAGGTGGGCTTGGGGCTAACTATGGT.

The CDR3 loop is CASSPMRRGSSYNSPLHF. The DNA read from the CDR3 is TGTGCCAGCTCTCCGATGAGAAGGGGTAGCTCCTATAATTCACCC. This sequence joins TRBV18 and TRBJ1-6; perhaps TRBD1 as D (5 bases). The sequenced fragment ends 3 residues before the CDR3 boundary, so the rest is inferred from the germline J gene. The V gene lost 6 bases and the J gene lost 0 bases, with 18 bases spanning the gap. Germline CDR1 KGHSH, CDR2 LQKENI. The CDR3 covers 18 residues.

As for this clone: The read gets to within 3 residues of the CDR3 end, and the germline J gene fills in the rest. This rearrangement joins TRBV30 to TRBJ2-6; 7 bases are a match to TRBD1. Germline CDR1 GTSNPN, CDR2 SVGIG (reference sequence). The CDR3 consists of 19 residues. V shed 0 bases, J shed 1 base, and the junction held 12 bases outside the gene matches. Partial CDR3 DNA: TGTGCCTGGAGTGTACGTATGAGGGGGCGCGGGTCTGGGGCCAACGTC. Its protein product is CAWSVRMRGRGSGANV. The whole CDR3 region reads CAWSVRMRGRGSGANVLTF.

On this clone itself: The CDR3 extends 3 residues past the end of the read, so its final part is completed from the germline J gene. The chain recombines TRBV28 with TRBJ1-2; TRBD1 matches 9 bases. The CDR3 is 12 amino acids. Per germline, CDR1 MDHEN and CDR2 SYDVKM. The CDR3 spells CASRSTGGGYTF. CDR3 DNA (partial): TGTGCCAGCAGATCAACAGGGGGCGGG.

Comment on this clone: The read terminates 3 residues before the CDR3 end, so the remaining end is supplied by the germline J gene. V gene TRBV19 combines with J gene TRBJ1-1; D unresolved. The CDR3 contains 13 residues. From germline, CDR1 is LNHDA and CDR2 SQIVND (reference sequence). V lost 4 bases, J lost 1 base, and 7 bases lay in between. CDR3 sequence reads: CASSKTPNTEAFF. The DNA read from the CDR3 is TGTGCCAGTAGTAAGACTCCGAACACTGAA.

Note on this clone: The read terminates 3 residues ahead of where the CDR3 ends, so the germline J gene completes it. This sequence joins TRBV30 and TRBJ2-5, with 7 bases that match TRBD1. The CDR3 is 12 amino acids. Germline values: CDR1 GTSNPN, CDR2 SVGIG (reference sequence). Trimming cost V 4 bases and J 7 bases; bases outside gene matches: 6. The CDR3 sequence is CAWTDRERTQYF. The CDR3 bases that were read are TGTGCCTGGACCGACAGGGAGCGGACC.

A remark on this clone: With the read ending 3 residues before the CDR3 end, the germline J gene is used to fill in that end. The rearrangement joins TRBV20-1 to TRBJ2-5; unclear D gene. The CDR3 sequence is 11 residues long. Germline V gives CDR1 DFQATT, CDR2 SNEGSKA (reference sequence). V lost 1 base to trimming and J lost 5 bases, with 5 bases between them. Incomplete CDR3 DNA: TGCAGTGCTAGAGGAGCGGAGACC. This sequence encodes CSARGAET. The CDR3 in full is CSARGAETQYF.

With regard to this clone: Sequencing ends 3 residues short of the CDR3 end; the germline J gene provides the rest. V usage is TRBV5-5 and J usage is TRBJ2-5; TRBD1 matches at 8 bases. The germline gives CDR1 SGHKS, CDR2 YYEKEE (reference sequence). The CDR3 is 14 residues long. With V trimmed by 5 bases and J by 2 bases, 5 bases remained unmatched. Incomplete CDR3 DNA: TGTGCCAGCAGTTTTACAGGGGGTCAAGAGACC. Translated, it gives CASSFTGGQET. The CDR3 reads in full as CASSFTGGQETQYF.

Note on this clone: The read falls 3 residues short of the CDR3 end, and the missing part is taken from the germline J gene. This chain links TRBV5-4 with TRBJ2-2; D possibly corresponds to TRBD2 (5 bases). This CDR3 is built from 16 residues. CDR1 is SGHNT and CDR2 is YYREEE in the germline V gene (reference sequence). CDR3 sequence reads: CASSFGGLKDNEKLFF. CDR3 DNA, as far as it was read: TGTGCCAGCAGCTTCGGCGGACTGAAGGATAATGAAAAG.

Comments on this clone: Germline and junction disagree at one end, which may indicate a read error. The sequence runs out 3 residues before the end of the CDR3; the remainder is reconstructed from the germline J gene. The rearrangement links TRBV4-2 to TRBJ2-4; TRBD1 matches 10 bases. CDR1 and CDR2 (germline): LGHNA, YNFKEQ. This CDR3 spans 14 amino acids. The part of the CDR3 DNA that was read is TGCGCCAGCAGCCAAGGGACAGGGGTAAACATT. The encoded protein is CASSQGTGVNI. The CDR3, in full, reads CASSQGTGVNIQYF.